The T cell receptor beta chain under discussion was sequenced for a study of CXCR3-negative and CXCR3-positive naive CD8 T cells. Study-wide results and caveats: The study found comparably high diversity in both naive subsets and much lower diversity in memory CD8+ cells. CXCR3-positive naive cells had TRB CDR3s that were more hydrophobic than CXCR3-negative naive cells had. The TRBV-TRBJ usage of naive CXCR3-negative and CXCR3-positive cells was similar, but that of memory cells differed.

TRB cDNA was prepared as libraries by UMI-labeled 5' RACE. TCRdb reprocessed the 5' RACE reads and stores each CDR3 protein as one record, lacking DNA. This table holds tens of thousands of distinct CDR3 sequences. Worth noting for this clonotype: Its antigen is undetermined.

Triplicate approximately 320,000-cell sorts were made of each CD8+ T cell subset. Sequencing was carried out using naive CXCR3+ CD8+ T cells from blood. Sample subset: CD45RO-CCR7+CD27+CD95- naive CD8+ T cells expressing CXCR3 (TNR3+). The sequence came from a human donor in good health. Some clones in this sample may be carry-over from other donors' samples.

CDR3 residues: CASSYAQVNTEAFF. The rearrangement links TRBV6-5 to TRBJ1-1; the TCRdb D gene call, TRBD1, has no DNA to confirm it. The CDR3 runs to 14 residues. Per the germline V gene, CDR1 is MNHEY and CDR2 is SVGAGI.